This T cell receptor beta chain was recovered during a study of CD4 T cells in relation to SARS-CoV-2 and coronaviruses. At the level of the study: Shared crossreactive spike epitopes were mapped to their HLA restriction.

Per the germline V gene, CDR1 is LNHDA and CDR2 is SQIVND (reference sequence). Deletions cut 3 bases from V and 4 bases from J, with 12 bases between. The CDR3 sequence is 14 residues long. Unexposed donor CD4+ T cells date from about 2011-2018, before the COVID-19 pandemic. The cells were cultured for about ten days before CD4+ T cells were isolated. Unexposed-donor CD4+ T cells were probed with SARS-CoV-2 S/N and four cold-coronavirus spikes, cells permitting. Broader study findings: Samples before the pandemic and after infection were not matched within any donor.

The table lists this clone with a few counts. Its target is not known. Using immunoSEQ multiplex PCR, the repertoire was profiled, and TCRdb retains in-frame clones only, with some absent. The sample records fewer than 25,000 clones, 76% being singletons. This clonotype was obtained from a human donor in good health. The genes are TRBV19 and TRBJ1-2; D may be TRBD1 (6 bases). Sequencing was done on a sample of CD4+ T cells from PBMCs, cultured in vitro. CDR3 sequence (DNA): TGTGCCAGTAGTATCCGTGACAGGAGCTATGGCTACACCTTC. As protein: CASSIRDRSYGYTF.